This T cell receptor (beta chain) was profiled in a study of regulatory T cells in long-lasting Graves disease (dated by TCRdb to the early 2020s). Notes on the research overall: To count as having persistent Graves' disease, a patient had to have received antithyroid drug treatment for over 5 years with TSH receptor autoantibodies remaining persistently positive. TCR sequencing covered some 13 persistent and 20 newly diagnosed Graves' disease patients, around 33 samples in total. Patients with persistent Graves' disease were compared with patients with newly diagnosed Graves' disease using TCR sequencing and RNA sequencing of peripheral blood. Persistent Graves' disease patients in the clinical cohort had taken antithyroid drugs for about 10.3 years on average. The study was registered as a clinical trial and conducted in China. Beyond this particular receptor, the publication reports: The small sample size was acknowledged by the authors as a limitation that may reduce accuracy. Only peripheral blood was studied, because thyroid tissue, the primary lesion, was inaccessible. A larger number of public clonotypes was shared among persistent patients (about 2,700) than among newly diagnosed patients (around 880). Lower TCR Shannon entropy and fewer highly expanded clones were observed in persistent Graves' disease patients than in newly diagnosed patients, which suggested clonal expansion. Preferential use of TRBV28, TRBJ1-2 and TRBJ2-5 was observed in persistent disease, whereas TRBV20-1 and TRBJ2-1 were favored in newly diagnosed disease. Sequencing and analysis were restricted to the TCR beta chain.

The sample's time point label, decoded: persistent/refractory GD, antithyroid drugs over 5 years with positive TRAb. For both TCR sequencing and RNA sequencing, RNA was extracted from PBMCs using TRIzol. Graves' disease was diagnosed according to American Thyroid Association guidelines. Patients for the study were recruited at an endocrinology department in Xi'an, China. Each patient gave 7.5 to 10 milliliters of peripheral blood, collected in an EDTA anticoagulant tube. Ficoll Paque Plus density gradient separation was used to isolate PBMCs, and no further T cell sorting was performed. RNA quality was checked with an Agilent 2100 Bioanalyzer and agarose gel, and concentration with a NanoDrop 2000. The library was prepared using multiplex PCR. Sequenced using an Illumina HiSeq 4000. iRepertoire HTBI primers and Arm-PCR amplification of CDR3 regions were used to construct TCR beta libraries. Gel purification was performed on PCR products prior to sequencing. The source study handled its data this way. Gene usage analysis of CDR3 amino acid clonotypes relied on the roughly 64 TRBV and fewer than 15 TRBJ segments identified across samples. COPE and FqMerger were used to merge filtered high-quality paired reads into contigs. Contigs were aligned with BLAST to IMGT TRBV, TRBD and TRBJ reference genes, and CDR3 was defined per IMGT. Clonotypes above 0.1% frequency were classified as highly expanded clones. Shannon entropy served as the measure of repertoire diversity, while the Gini coefficient captured V-J evenness. A clonotype was considered public if more than one individual shared it. The public reads were run again by TCRdb, first through fastp at Q25 and then through MiXCR, and only productive beta chains were kept. A single entry per CDR3 protein holds the most common genes and DNA from its merged rows. For this entry, the V and J calls and clone size follow TCRdb and not the study's own pipeline. This sample holds a few hundred thousand distinct CDR3 sequences; under 25% were observed only once. Roughly three fifths of the sample lies in the top ten.

Points on this clonotype: Its binding antigen is unknown. No base quality values were provided; no much bigger clone lies one nucleotide off.

The germline V gene (reference sequence) sets CDR1 to DFQATT and CDR2 to SNEGSKA. Deletion took 5 bases off V and 12 bases off J, with a span of 17 bases between the germline ends. Its CDR3 holds 12 amino acids, cysteine through phenylalanine. This entry keeps only the CDR3 DNA: 36 bases, framed from base 1. Sequenced here: peripheral blood mononuclear cells (PBMCs), sampled when the disease was refractory, from a patient treated with antithyroid drugs. This chain joins TRBV20-1 to TRBJ2-4; confidence is insufficient to name the D gene. The TCR comes from a female donor with Graves disease. The CDR3 region: CSADGTLDTQYF. The bases read TGCAGTGCTGACGGCACTCTAGACACTCAGTACTTC.